This section outlines one T cell receptor beta chain sequence together with its context. Germline V gene lookup returns CDR1 MNHEY and CDR2 SMNVEV (reference sequence). This CDR3 contains 15 residues. Trimming pared 6 bases from V and 5 bases from J, leaving 17 bases between. The record originates from a study of Ad26.COV2.S vaccination and SARS-CoV-2 variants. Produced via immunoSEQ multiplex PCR; TCRdb's table is partial and in-frame only. The repertoire has approximately 300,000 clones, approximately 86% of them found once; the top ten carry under 2%. The treatment was: around 19 received Ad26.COV2.S at low or high dose, single or two shots; 5 received placebo; per-sample allocation not given. Sampling occurred on day 63 after the first vaccine or placebo injection.

This material consisted of peripheral blood, taken in a trial of Ad26.COV2.S vaccine versus placebo. This sequence originates from a person aged 18-65 years who received the Ad26.COV2.S COVID-19 vaccine or a placebo. The rearrangement links TRBV27 to TRBJ1-5, with D tentatively TRBD1 (5 bases). CDR3 nucleotide sequence: TGTGCCAGCAGGATCCGGGGCTCAGTTGATCAGCCCCAGCATTTT. It yields the protein CASRIRGSVDQPQHF.